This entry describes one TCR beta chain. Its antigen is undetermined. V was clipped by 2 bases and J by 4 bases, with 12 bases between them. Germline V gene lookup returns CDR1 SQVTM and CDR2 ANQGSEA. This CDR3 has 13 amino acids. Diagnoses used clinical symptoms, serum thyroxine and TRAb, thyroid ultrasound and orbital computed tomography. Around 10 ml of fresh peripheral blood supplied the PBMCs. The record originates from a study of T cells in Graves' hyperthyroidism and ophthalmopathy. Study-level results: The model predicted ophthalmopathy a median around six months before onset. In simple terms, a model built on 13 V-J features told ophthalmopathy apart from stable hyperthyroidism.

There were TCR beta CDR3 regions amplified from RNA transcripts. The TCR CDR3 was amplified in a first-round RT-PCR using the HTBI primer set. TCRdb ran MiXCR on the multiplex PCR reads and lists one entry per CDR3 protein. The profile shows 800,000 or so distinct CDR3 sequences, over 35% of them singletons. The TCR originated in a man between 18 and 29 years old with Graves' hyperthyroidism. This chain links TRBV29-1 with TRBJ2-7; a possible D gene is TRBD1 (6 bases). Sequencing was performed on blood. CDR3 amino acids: CSVETGSGYEQYF. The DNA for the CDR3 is TGCAGCGTTGAAACAGGGAGTGGGTACGAGCAGTACTTC.